This TCR beta chain emerged from a study of T cell repertoires in cytomegalovirus infection. TCRdb re-called the reads with MiXCR, one entry per CDR3 protein. The data hold more than 650,000 distinct CDR3 sequences, with roughly a third observed a single time. With 1 base clipped from V and 3 bases from J, the junction kept 6 bases outside the gene matches. This CDR3 has 16 residues. Germline loops: CDR1 MGHDK, CDR2 SYGVNS. This clonotype came up many times. Sequenced input: PBMCs. This clonotype was obtained from a human donor in good health (CMV status not recorded). Some clones in this sample may be carry-over from other donors' samples. The chain carries TRBV25-1 and TRBJ1-2, with 9 bases aligning to TRBD1. In nucleotides, the CDR3 is TGTGCCAGCAGTGAATCCGGGGGACAGGGATACTATGGCTACACCTTC. It is translated as CASSESGGQGYYGYTF.